This passage covers 10 T cell receptor beta chains from one sample sequenced in a study of blood T cell repertoires in COVID-19. Data came from immunoSEQ multiplex PCR; TCRdb stores just in-frame clones and leaves some out. The sample carries under 200,000 clones, more than 85% recorded once. Sequencing was done on a sample of peripheral blood. These receptors were collected from an elderly woman with COVID-19, enrolled during active disease.

The rearrangement uses TRBV9 and TRBJ2-5; TRBD2 agrees at 9 bases. The CDR3 consists of 18 residues. V lost 4 bases and J lost 2; bases outside the gene matches: 15. Germline V gives CDR1 SGDLS, CDR2 YYNGEE. The CDR3 sequence: CASSSLGISGRRQETQYF. CDR3 DNA: TGTGCCAGCAGCTCCCTCGGGATTAGCGGGAGAAGGCAAGAGACCCAGTACTTC.

This rearrangement joins TRBV11-3 to TRBJ1-2; D is uncertain. Looked up from germline, CDR1 is SGHNT and CDR2 is YENEEA. The CDR3 covers 16 residues. V was trimmed by 1 base and J by 4 bases, leaving 16 bases between them. The CDR3 DNA is TGTGCCAGCAGCTTAGGCCCTCTACTTCCTAGCTATGGCTACACCTTC. It codes for CASSLGPLLPSYGYTF.

CDR3 coding DNA: TGTGCCAGCAGTTACCAGGGGGCGAGTAATTCACCCCTCCACTTT. It yields the protein CASSYQGASNSPLHF. The chain recombines TRBV6-5 with TRBJ1-6; 8 bases are a match to TRBD1. Germline CDR1 MNHEY, CDR2 SVGAGI. Losses at the gene ends were 2 bases for V and 6 bases for J; bases not matched to a gene: 3. The CDR3 is made up of 15 amino acids.

V usage is TRBV5-6 and J usage is TRBJ2-6; 8 bases agree with TRBD1. The length of the CDR3 is 15 residues. Germline V CDR1 and CDR2: SGHDT, YYEEEE. Germline trimming cut 4 bases from V and 2 bases from J; bases unmatched to any gene: 2. The CDR3 DNA is TGTGCCAGCAGCCCGGACAGGGCTGGGGCCAACGTCCTGACTTTC. This codes for CASSPDRAGANVLTF.

The count of this clone is one. The chain is built from TRBV2 and TRBJ1-1; no definite D call. This CDR3 region has 12 residues. Trimming removed 5 bases at V and 7 bases at J, with 11 bases between. Germline CDR1 and CDR2: SNHLY and FYNNEI. CDR3: CASSLREDEAFF. The CDR3 DNA is TGTGCCAGCAGTTTGAGGGAGGATGAAGCTTTCTTT.

J is TRBJ2-1 and V is TRBV2, with unresolved D. Trimming left V 2 bases short and J 4 bases short, with 15 bases between. This CDR3 comprises 16 residues. Germline assignment: CDR1 SNHLY and CDR2 FYNNEI. The CDR3 loop reads CASSEPRAGAYNEQFF. In DNA, the CDR3 is TGTGCCAGCAGTGAACCCCGCGCAGGCGCTTACAATGAGCAGTTCTTC. The full variable domain, in which reference TRBV2 and TRBJ2-1 provide the parts outside the CDR3, is EPEVTQTPSHQVTQMGQEVILRCVPISNHLYFYWYRQILGQKVEFLVSFYNNEISEKSEIFDDQFSVERPDGSNFTLKIRSTKLEDSAMYFCASSEPRAGAYNEQFFGPGTRLTVL.

The chain has TRBV28 and TRBJ2-5; the match to TRBD2 covers 8 bases. Germline assignment: CDR1 MDHEN and CDR2 SYDVKM. J gave up 5 bases and V 7 bases, and 6 bases lay outside the gene matches. CDR3 length: 13 amino acids. The CDR3 nucleotides are TGTGCCAGCACCGGGGGGGGGACGGAGACCCAGTACTTC. Translating it yields CASTGGGTETQYF.

The rearrangement uses TRBV10-3 and TRBJ1-1; a possible D gene is TRBD1 (5 bases). V lost 2 bases and J lost 7, with 11 bases in between. CDR3 length equals 13 residues. Germline-derived CDR1 and CDR2 are ENHRY and SYGVKD. The CDR3 nucleotides read TGTGCCATCAGTGAGGGGGCTATCCTTGAAGCTTTCTTT. Its protein is CAISEGAILEAFF.

The chain is built from TRBV27 and TRBJ2-5; TRBD1 aligns across 7 bases. The CDR3 covers 14 residues. Unmatched junction bases numbered 8, after V lost 6 bases and J lost 4 bases. Per the germline V gene, CDR1 is MNHEY and CDR2 is SMNVEV (reference sequence). The CDR3 spells CASSQTGYGETQYF. The DNA of the CDR3 is TGTGCCAGCAGCCAGACAGGGTATGGAGAGACCCAGTACTTC.

J is TRBJ1-2 and V is TRBV5-1; D may be TRBD1 (5 bases). CDR3 length: 14 residues. V lost 5 bases and J lost 5, with 16 bases in between. The germline V gene encodes CDR1 SGHRS and CDR2 YFSETQ. The CDR3 region has the DNA TGCGCCAGCAGTCCTATCGACAGACGATATGGCTACACCTTC. Its protein product is CASSPIDRRYGYTF.